Listed here are 19 T cell receptor beta chains from one sample, sequenced in a study of early T cells in non-severe SARS-CoV-2 infection. In TCRdb, the 5' RACE reads were re-called with MiXCR into one record per CDR3 protein. The sample records tens of thousands of distinct CDR3 sequences, less than 20% being singletons. Source: whole blood, taken at baseline. The receptors were sampled from an adult who was a healthcare worker with PCR-confirmed SARS-CoV-2 infection or an uninfected control (not recorded which).

V and J are TRBV15 and TRBJ2-4; D is unclear. Trimming removed 3 bases from V and 0 bases from J, with 6 bases in between. The CDR3 sequence is 14 residues long. The V gene's germline CDR1 is LNHNV and CDR2 YYDKDF (reference sequence). The CDR3 loop is CATSRALAKNIQYF. The CDR3 nucleotides are TGTGCCACCAGCAGGGCCCTAGCCAAAAACATTCAGTACTTC.

This clonotype was seen a few times. V gene TRBV19 combines with J gene TRBJ1-1; D is perhaps TRBD1 (6 bases). The germline V and J ends were trimmed by 6 bases and 3 bases, with 11 bases remaining between them. This CDR3 contains 13 residues. Germline CDR1 LNHDA, CDR2 SQIVND (reference sequence). CDR3 protein: CASSSGTYTEAFF. In DNA form, the CDR3 reads TGTGCCAGTAGCTCGGGGACATACACTGAAGCTTTCTTT.

This clonotype was observed a few times. This chain joins TRBV4-1 and TRBJ2-1; TRBD1 matches at 7 bases. CDR3 length: 17 residues. The ends lost 2 bases at V and 1 base at J; junction bases unmatched: 8. Germline V gene sequence: CDR1 MGHRA, CDR2 YSYEKL. The CDR3 is CASSQLLNRGSYNEQFF. The CDR3 bases are TGCGCCAGCAGCCAATTGCTTAACAGGGGATCCTACAATGAGCAGTTCTTC.

The table lists this clonotype with a few counts. The J gene is TRBJ2-7, the V gene TRBV7-2, with D perhaps matching TRBD1 (6 bases). This CDR3 contains 15 residues. Germline V gene data show CDR1 as SGHTA and CDR2 as FQGNSA. Trimming left V 3 bases short and J 3 bases short, with 15 bases between. CDR3 amino acids: CASSLTGWGHYEQYF. The CDR3 region has the DNA TGTGCCAGCAGCTTGACAGGCTGGGGCCACTACGAGCAGTACTTC.

This clonotype has at least ten counts. This chain connects TRBV24-1 to TRBJ1-2; no firm D call. Between the trimmed V and J ends, which lost 5 bases and 0 bases, there was a span of 6 bases. The CDR3 sequence is 13 residues long. Germline V CDR1 and CDR2: KGHDR, SFDVKD. The DNA of the CDR3 is TGTGCCACCAGTGGTGGAGCTAACTATGGCTACACCTTC. Protein sequence: CATSGGANYGYTF.

The rearrangement uses TRBV19 and TRBJ2-3; tentative D call: TRBD2 (5 bases). The CDR3 is 14 amino acids. Germline CDR1 and CDR2: LNHDA and SQIVND (reference sequence). V was cut by 3 bases and J by 1 base, with 8 bases left in between. The CDR3 DNA reads TGTGCCAGTAGTATGGTGAGGGGCACAGATACGCAGTATTTT. It yields the protein CASSMVRGTDTQYF. Complete variable domain (other parts from reference TRBV19 and TRBJ2-3): DGGITQSPKYLFRKEGQNVTLSCEQNLNHDAMYWYRQDPGQGLRLIYYSQIVNDFQKGDIAEGYSVSREKKESFPLTVTSAQKNPTAFYLCASSMVRGTDTQYFGPGTRLTVL.

This chain uses TRBV5-1 with TRBJ1-1, with D perhaps TRBD1 (5 bases). V lost 0 bases, J lost 4 bases, and 7 bases lay in between. The CDR3 is 13 residues long. Germline V CDR1 and CDR2: SGHRS, YFSETQ. CDR3 sequence (DNA): TGCGCCAGCAGCTTGGATGGGGGCACTGAAGCTTTCTTT. This codes for CASSLDGGTEAFF.

At least ten counts were recorded for this clonotype. The chain couples TRBV29-1 to TRBJ2-3; 7 bases match TRBD2. This CDR3 is 15 amino acids long. The germline V gene has CDR1 SQVTM and CDR2 ANQGSEA. The junction had 10 bases not matched to a gene; V was cut back by 2 bases and J by 5 bases. CDR3 coding DNA: TGCAGCGTTGAAAGTCCTAGCGGAGTGGTAGATACGCAGTATTTT. Amino acid sequence: CSVESPSGVVDTQYF.

This clonotype was picked up many times. The chain is built from TRBV11-1 and TRBJ2-3; TRBD2 is a possible D gene (5 bases). V dropped 5 bases and J dropped 0 bases, with 18 bases sitting between them. The germline CDR1 and CDR2 sequences are SGHAT and FQDESV (reference sequence). The CDR3 is 17 amino acids. The CDR3 DNA sequence: TGTGCCAGCAGCCTAAACGCTGCGGGCGCGAGCACAGATACGCAGTATTTT. Amino acid sequence: CASSLNAAGASTDTQYF.

This clonotype has just a few counts. The chain combines TRBV7-2 with TRBJ2-1, with D possibly TRBD1 on 6 matching bases. This CDR3 is 16 amino acids long. The germline V gene has CDR1 SGHTA and CDR2 FQGNSA. V shed 0 bases and J shed 0 bases, with 9 bases lying between them. The CDR3: CASSLAGASSYNEQFF. CDR3 sequence (DNA): TGTGCCAGCAGCTTAGCGGGGGCTAGCTCCTACAATGAGCAGTTCTTC.

This chain links TRBV7-9 with TRBJ2-3; D possibly matches TRBD1 or TRBD2 (5 bases each). Germline V gene sequence: CDR1 SEHNR, CDR2 FQNEAQ (reference sequence). The V and J ends lost 6 bases and 0 bases respectively, with 13 bases between them. This CDR3 spans 15 amino acids. CDR3 sequence reads: CASSPGGPSTDTQYF. In DNA form, the CDR3 reads TGTGCCAGCAGTCCTGGGGGTCCGAGCACAGATACGCAGTATTTT.

This clonotype was observed at least ten times. This chain links TRBV20-1 with TRBJ2-1, with 7 bases identical to TRBD2. The V and J ends lost 6 bases and 4 bases, in that order; junction bases with no gene match: 6. The CDR3 covers 13 residues. The germline V gene encodes CDR1 DFQATT and CDR2 SNEGSKA (reference sequence). CDR3 nucleotides: TGCAGTGCCCGGGAGCGGGATTACAATGAGCAGTTCTTC. It yields the protein CSARERDYNEQFF.

The chain recombines TRBV20-1 with TRBJ2-3, with D possibly being TRBD2 (5 bases). The CDR3 has 17 amino acids. V shed 2 bases and J shed 2 bases, with 20 bases lying between them. The germline V gene has CDR1 DFQATT and CDR2 SNEGSKA (reference sequence). The chain's CDR3 is CSARTPGLPATTDTQYF. CDR3 coding DNA: TGCAGTGCTAGAACCCCCGGACTTCCAGCAACCACAGATACGCAGTATTTT.

This clonotype was observed a handful of times. The chain uses TRBV12-3 or TRBV12-4 and TRBJ1-6; D possibly corresponds to TRBD1 (6 bases). Trimming stripped 2 bases from V and 10 bases from J, with 9 bases between. The CDR3 is made up of 13 amino acids. The CDR3 region has the DNA TGTGCCAGCAGTTTACAGGGGCGCTCACCCCTCCACTTT. It encodes CASSLQGRSPLHF.

This clonotype was counted only a few times. The chain employs TRBV7-2 and TRBJ1-2; 9 bases are a match to TRBD1. The CDR3 extends over 14 amino acids. Germline trimming cut 4 bases from V and 4 bases from J; bases unmatched to any gene: 4. CDR1 and CDR2 from the germline V gene are SGHTA and FQGNSA. The CDR3 loop reads CASSSGQGFYGYTF. The CDR3 DNA is TGTGCCAGCAGCTCAGGACAGGGGTTCTATGGCTACACCTTC.

The chain uses TRBV11-2 and TRBJ2-3; D possibly corresponds to TRBD1 (5 bases). The CDR3 loop spans 13 amino acids. Between the trimmed V and J ends, which lost 5 bases and 4 bases, there was a span of 10 bases. Germline CDR1 and CDR2: SGHAT and FQNNGV. CDR3 sequence (DNA): TGTGCCAGCAGCAGGGGTGGGTCAGATACGCAGTATTTT. Protein sequence: CASSRGGSDTQYF.

V gene TRBV27 combines with J gene TRBJ2-1; 8 bases line up with TRBD2. This CDR3 is 16 amino acids long. Germline values: CDR1 MNHEY, CDR2 SMNVEV (reference sequence). Unmatched junction bases numbered 12, after V lost 5 bases and J lost 6 bases. In DNA, the CDR3 is TGTGCCAGCAGTCCGTATAGGGGCGGGGGGCCCAATGAGCAGTTCTTC. Its protein is CASSPYRGGGPNEQFF.

The chain employs TRBV18 and TRBJ2-2; no definite D call. This CDR3 is built from 14 residues. Trimming pared 3 bases from V and 1 base from J, leaving 6 bases between. The germline V gene encodes CDR1 KGHSH and CDR2 LQKENI. CDR3 amino acids: CASSPLKNTGELFF. CDR3 DNA sequence: TGTGCCAGCTCACCCCTCAAGAACACCGGGGAGCTGTTTTTT.

In this sample, this clonotype turned up a few times. This chain connects TRBV6-6 to TRBJ1-1; D perhaps matches TRBD1 (6 bases). CDR3 length: 14 residues. Germline assignment: CDR1 MNHNY and CDR2 SVGAGI (reference sequence). V lost 6 bases, J lost 1 base, and 12 bases lay in between. The CDR3 here is CASSRDTSNTEAFF. CDR3 sequence (DNA): TGTGCCAGCAGCCGGGACACCTCGAACACTGAAGCTTTCTTT.